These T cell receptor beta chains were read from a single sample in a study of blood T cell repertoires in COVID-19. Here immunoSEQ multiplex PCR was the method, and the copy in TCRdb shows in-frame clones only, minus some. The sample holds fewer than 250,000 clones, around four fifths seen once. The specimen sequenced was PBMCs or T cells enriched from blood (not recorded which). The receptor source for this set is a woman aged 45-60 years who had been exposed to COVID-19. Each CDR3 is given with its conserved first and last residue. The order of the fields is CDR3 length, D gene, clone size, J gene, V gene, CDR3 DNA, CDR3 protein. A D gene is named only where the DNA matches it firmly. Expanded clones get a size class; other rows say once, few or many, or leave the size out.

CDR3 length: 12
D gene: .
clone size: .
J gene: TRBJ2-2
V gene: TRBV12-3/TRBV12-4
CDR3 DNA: TGTGCCAGCCGCCTCTCGCGTGGGGAGCTGTTTTTT
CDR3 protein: CASRLSRGELFF

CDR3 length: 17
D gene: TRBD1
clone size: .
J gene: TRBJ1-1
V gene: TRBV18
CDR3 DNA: TGTGCCAGCTCATCCTATCGGACAGGGGTGACGAACACTGAAGCTTTCTTT
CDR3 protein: CASSSYRTGVTNTEAFF

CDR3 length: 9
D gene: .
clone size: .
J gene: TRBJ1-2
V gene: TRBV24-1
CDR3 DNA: TGTGCCACCCCTAAGGGCTACACCTTC
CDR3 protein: CATPKGYTF

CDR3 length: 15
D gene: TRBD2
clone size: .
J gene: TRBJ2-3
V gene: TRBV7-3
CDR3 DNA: TGTGCCAGCAGCTTAAGACTAGCGGCGTTAGATACGCAGTATTTT
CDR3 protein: CASSLRLAALDTQYF

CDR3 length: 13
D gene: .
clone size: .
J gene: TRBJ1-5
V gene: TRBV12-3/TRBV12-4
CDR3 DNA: TGTGCCAGCAGTTTAACAAACCATCAGCCCCAGCATTTT
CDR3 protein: CASSLTNHQPQHF

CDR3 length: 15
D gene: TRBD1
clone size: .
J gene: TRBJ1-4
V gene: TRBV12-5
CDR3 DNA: TGTGCTAGTGGTTTGCTACAGGGGGCCGGGGAAAAACTGTTTTTT
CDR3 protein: CASGLLQGAGEKLFF

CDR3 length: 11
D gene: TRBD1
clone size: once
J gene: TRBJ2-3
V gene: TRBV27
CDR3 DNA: TGTGCCAGCACCTACAGGGGCACGCAGTATTTT
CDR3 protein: CASTYRGTQYF

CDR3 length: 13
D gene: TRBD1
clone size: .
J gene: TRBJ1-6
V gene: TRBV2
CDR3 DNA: TGTGCCAGCAGGATGGACAGGAATTCACCCCTCCACTTT
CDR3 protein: CASRMDRNSPLHF

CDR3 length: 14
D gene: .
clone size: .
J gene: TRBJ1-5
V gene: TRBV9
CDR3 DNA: TGTGCCAGCAGCCCAGGCAGCCCCAATCAGCCCCAGCATTTT
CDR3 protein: CASSPGSPNQPQHF

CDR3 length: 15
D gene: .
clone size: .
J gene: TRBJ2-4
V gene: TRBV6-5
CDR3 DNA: TGTGCCAGCAGTTATTCCGCACTAGCCAAAAACATTCAGTACTTC
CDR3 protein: CASSYSALAKNIQYF

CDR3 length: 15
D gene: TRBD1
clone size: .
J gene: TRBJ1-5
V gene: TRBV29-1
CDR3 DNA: TGCAGCGTTGAAACAGGGGGAACCCCTAATCAGCCCCAGCATTTT
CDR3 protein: CSVETGGTPNQPQHF

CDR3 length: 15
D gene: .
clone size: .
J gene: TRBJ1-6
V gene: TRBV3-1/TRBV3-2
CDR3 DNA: TGTGCCAGCAGCCCGTCGGGACAACCCAATTCACCCCTCCACTTT
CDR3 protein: CASSPSGQPNSPLHF

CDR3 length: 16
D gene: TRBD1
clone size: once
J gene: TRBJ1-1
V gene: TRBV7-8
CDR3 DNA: TGTGCCAGCAGGCGCGGGACAGGAAACATGAACACTGAAGCTTTCTTT
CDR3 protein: CASRRGTGNMNTEAFF

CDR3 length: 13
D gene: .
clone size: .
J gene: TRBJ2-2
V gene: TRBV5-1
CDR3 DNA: TGCGCCAGCAGCCTCGACTCCACCGGGGAGCTGTTTTTT
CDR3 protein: CASSLDSTGELFF

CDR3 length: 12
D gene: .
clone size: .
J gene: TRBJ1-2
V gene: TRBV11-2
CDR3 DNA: TGTGCCAGCAGCTTAACGGGTGGTGGCTACACCTTC
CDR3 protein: CASSLTGGGYTF

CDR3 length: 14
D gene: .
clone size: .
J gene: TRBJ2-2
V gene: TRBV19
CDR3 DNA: TGTGCCAGTAGTATAGATAGGACAGTCGGGGAGCTGTTTTTT
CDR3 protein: CASSIDRTVGELFF

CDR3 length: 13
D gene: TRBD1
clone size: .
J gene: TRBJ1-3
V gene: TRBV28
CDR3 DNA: TGTGCCAGCAGCCGGGGACAGGAAGACACCATATATTTT
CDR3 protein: CASSRGQEDTIYF

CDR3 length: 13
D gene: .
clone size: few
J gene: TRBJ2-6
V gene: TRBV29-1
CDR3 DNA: TGCAGCGTTGAGGGCGCTGGGGCCAACGTCCTGACTTTC
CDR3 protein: CSVEGAGANVLTF

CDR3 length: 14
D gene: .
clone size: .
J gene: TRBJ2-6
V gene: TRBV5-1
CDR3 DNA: TGCGCCAGCACTGGAGGAGCTGTCACCGACGTCCTGACTTTC
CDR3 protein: CASTGGAVTDVLTF

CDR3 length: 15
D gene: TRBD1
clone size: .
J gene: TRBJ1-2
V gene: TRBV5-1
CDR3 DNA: TGCGCCAGTCAGATAAATTCCGGGACAGGGTATGGCTACACCTTC
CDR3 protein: CASQINSGTGYGYTF

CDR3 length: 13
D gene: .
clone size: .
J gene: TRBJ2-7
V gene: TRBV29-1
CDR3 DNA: TGCAGCGTTGCCGGGACAACTTACTACGAGCAGTACTTC
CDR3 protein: CSVAGTTYYEQYF

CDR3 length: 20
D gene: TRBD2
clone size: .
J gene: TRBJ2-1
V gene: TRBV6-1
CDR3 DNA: TGTGCCAGCAGTGAAATCATGGCTAGCGGGGGGGTAAGCTCCTACAATGAGCAGTTCTTC
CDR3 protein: CASSEIMASGGVSSYNEQFF

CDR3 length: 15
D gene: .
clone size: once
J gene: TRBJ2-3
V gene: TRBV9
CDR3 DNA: TGTGCCAGCAGCGCAGTACTAAACCCTTGGCATACGCAGTATTTT
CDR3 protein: CASSAVLNPWHTQYF

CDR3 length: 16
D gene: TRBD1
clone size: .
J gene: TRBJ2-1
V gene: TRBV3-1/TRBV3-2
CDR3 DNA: TGTGCCAGCAGCCAAGAGTATAGGACAGGGAACAATGAGCAGTTCTTC
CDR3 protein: CASSQEYRTGNNEQFF

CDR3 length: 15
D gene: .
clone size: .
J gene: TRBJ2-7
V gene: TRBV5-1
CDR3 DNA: TGCGCCAGCAGCCTACTTGGGGACTGGTCCTACGAGCAGTACTTC
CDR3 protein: CASSLLGDWSYEQYF

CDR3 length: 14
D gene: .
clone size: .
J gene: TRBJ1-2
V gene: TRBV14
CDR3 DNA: TGTGCCAGCAGCCAAGACCTGGGCAACTATGGCTACACCTTC
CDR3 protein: CASSQDLGNYGYTF

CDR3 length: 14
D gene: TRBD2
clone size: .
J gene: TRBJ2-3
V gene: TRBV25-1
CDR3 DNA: TGTGCCAGCAGGGAATGGGGGGAGGGAGATACGCAGTATTTT
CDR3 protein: CASREWGEGDTQYF

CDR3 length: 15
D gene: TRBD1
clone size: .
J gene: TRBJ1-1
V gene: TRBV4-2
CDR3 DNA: TGTGCCAGCAGCCCTAGGGACAGCCGGAACACTGAAGCTTTCTTT
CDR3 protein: CASSPRDSRNTEAFF

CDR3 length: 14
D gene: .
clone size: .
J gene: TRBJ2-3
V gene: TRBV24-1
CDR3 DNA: TGTGCCACCTCAGGACAGTTTAGCACAGATACGCAGTATTTT
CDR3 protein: CATSGQFSTDTQYF

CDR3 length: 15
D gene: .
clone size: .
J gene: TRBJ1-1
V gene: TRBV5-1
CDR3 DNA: TGCGCCAGCAGCTTCGGGTCCTCGAAGAACACTGAAGCTTTCTTT
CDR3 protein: CASSFGSSKNTEAFF

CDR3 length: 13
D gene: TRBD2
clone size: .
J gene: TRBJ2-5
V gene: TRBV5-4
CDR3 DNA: TGTGCCAGCGGCAGCGGGGGGAGAGAGACCCAGTACTTC
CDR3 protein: CASGSGGRETQYF

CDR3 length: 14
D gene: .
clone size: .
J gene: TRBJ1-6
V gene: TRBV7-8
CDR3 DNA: TGTGCCAGCAGCGCACAGCTGACCGGGGAACCCCTCCACTTT
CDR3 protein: CASSAQLTGEPLHF

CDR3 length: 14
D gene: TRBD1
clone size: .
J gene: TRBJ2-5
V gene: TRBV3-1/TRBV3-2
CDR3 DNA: TGTGCCAGCAGCCAACAGGGGGCTAAAGAGACCCAGTACTTC
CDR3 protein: CASSQQGAKETQYF

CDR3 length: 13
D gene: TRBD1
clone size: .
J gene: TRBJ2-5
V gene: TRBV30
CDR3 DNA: TGTGCCTGGTCCAGGGGGCGGAAGGAGACCCAGTACTTC
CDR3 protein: CAWSRGRKETQYF

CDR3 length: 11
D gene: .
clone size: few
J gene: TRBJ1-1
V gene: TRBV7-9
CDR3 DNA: TGTGCCAGCAGTTCTTCCACTGAAGCTTTCTTT
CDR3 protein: CASSSSTEAFF

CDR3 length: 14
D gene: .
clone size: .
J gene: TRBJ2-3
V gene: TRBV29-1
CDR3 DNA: TGCAGCGTCGCCGGGACTTTTTCCACAGATACGCAGTATTTT
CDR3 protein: CSVAGTFSTDTQYF

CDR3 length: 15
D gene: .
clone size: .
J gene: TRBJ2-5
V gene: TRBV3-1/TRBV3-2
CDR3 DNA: TGTGCCAGCAGCCCCCCGGGACTTCGCGCGGAGACCCAGTACTTC
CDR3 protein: CASSPPGLRAETQYF

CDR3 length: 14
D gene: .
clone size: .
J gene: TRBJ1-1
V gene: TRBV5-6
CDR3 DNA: TGTGCCAGCAGCTTAGGACGGGGGAACACTGAAGCTTTCTTT
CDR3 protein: CASSLGRGNTEAFF

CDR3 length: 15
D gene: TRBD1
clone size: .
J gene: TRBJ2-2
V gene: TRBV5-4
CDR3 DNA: TGTGCCAGCAGAAGGGACAGAGTTAACACCGGGGAGCTGTTTTTT
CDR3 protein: CASRRDRVNTGELFF

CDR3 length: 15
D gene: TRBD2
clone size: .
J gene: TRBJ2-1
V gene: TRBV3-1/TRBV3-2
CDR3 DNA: TGTGCCAGCAGCCCGGGGGGGACCCGCTACAATGAGCAGTTCTTC
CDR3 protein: CASSPGGTRYNEQFF

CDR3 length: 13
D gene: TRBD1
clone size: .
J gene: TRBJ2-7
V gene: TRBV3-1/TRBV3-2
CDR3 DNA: TGTGCCAGCAGCCAAGTCACAGGGGACGAGCAGTACTTC
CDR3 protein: CASSQVTGDEQYF

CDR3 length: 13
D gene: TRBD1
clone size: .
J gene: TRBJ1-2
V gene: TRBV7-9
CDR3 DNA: TGTGCCAGCAGGGGGACAGGGGCTGAGGGCTACACCTTC
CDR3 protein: CASRGTGAEGYTF

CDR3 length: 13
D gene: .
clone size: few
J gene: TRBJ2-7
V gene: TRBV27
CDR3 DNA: TGTGCCAGCAGTCCCCAAGCCGCCTACGAGCAGTACTTC
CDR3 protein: CASSPQAAYEQYF

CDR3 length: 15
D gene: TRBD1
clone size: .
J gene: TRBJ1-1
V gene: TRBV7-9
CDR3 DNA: TGTGCCAGCAGCCTCCTGACAGGGGGAGGCACTGAAGCTTTCTTT
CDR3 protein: CASSLLTGGGTEAFF

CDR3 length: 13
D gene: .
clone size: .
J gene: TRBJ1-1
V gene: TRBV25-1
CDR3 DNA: TGTGCCAGCAGTGAACCAGGGTGGGCTGAAGCTTTCTTT
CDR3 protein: CASSEPGWAEAFF

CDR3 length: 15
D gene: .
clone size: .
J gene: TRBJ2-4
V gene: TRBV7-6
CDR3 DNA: TGTGCCAGCAGCTTAGCATCTGGGAACAGGAACATTCAGTACTTC
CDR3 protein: CASSLASGNRNIQYF

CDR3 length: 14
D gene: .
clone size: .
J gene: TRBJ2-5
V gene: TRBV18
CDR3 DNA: TGTGCCAGCTCACCACTGGACAGCCTTGGGACCCAGTACTTC
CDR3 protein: CASSPLDSLGTQYF

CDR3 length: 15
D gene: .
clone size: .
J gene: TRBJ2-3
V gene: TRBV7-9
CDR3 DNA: TGTGCCAGCAGCTTGAGGGTGTTGGACACAGATACGCAGTATTTT
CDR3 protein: CASSLRVLDTDTQYF

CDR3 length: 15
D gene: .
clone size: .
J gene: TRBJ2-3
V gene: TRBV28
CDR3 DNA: TGTGCCAGCAGTTTACAGGGTCCCAGCACAGATACGCAGTATTTT
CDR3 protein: CASSLQGPSTDTQYF

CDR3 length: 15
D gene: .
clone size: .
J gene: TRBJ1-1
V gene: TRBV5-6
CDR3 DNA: TGTGCCAGCAGCTCGGTAGACAGGTCGAACACTGAAGCTTTCTTT
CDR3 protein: CASSSVDRSNTEAFF

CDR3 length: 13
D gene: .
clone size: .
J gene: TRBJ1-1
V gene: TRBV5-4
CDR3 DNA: TGTGCCAGCAGCTTTGTACAGGGAACTGAAGCTTTCTTT
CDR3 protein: CASSFVQGTEAFF

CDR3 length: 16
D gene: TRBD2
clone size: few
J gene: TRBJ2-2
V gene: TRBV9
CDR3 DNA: TGTGCCAGCAGCCCTGGAGCGGGGTCTAACACCGGGGAGCTGTTTTTT
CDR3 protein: CASSPGAGSNTGELFF